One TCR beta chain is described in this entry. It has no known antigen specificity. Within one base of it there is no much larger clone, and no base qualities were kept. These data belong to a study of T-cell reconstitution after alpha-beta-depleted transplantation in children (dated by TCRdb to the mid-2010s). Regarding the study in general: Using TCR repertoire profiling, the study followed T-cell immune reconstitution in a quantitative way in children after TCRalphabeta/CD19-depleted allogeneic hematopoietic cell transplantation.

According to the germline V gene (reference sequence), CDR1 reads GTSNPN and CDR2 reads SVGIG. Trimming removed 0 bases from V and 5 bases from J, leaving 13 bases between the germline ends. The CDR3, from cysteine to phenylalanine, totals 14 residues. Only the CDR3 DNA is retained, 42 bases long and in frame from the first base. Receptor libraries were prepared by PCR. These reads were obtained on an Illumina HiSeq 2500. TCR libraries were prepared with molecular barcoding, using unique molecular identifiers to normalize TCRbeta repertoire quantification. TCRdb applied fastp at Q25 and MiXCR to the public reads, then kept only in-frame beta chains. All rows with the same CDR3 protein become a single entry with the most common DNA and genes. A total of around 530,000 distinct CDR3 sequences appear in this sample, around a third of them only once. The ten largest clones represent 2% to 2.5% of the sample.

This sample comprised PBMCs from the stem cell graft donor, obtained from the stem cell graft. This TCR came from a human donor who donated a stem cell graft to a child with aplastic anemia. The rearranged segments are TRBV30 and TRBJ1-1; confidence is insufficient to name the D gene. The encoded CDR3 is CAWSVPGRGTEAFF. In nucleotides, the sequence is TGTGCCTGGAGTGTACCCGGCAGAGGGACTGAAGCTTTCTTT.